This entry features one T cell receptor (beta chain) sequence. No antigen is known for it. The sample is drawn from a study of T cells after yellow fever vaccination. Universal primer sites and UMIs were introduced during 5'RACE template-switching synthesis of TCR cDNA. TCRdb re-analysed the 5' RACE reads in MiXCR, keeping a single row per CDR3 protein. The sample lists just over 300,000 distinct CDR3 sequences, around 3.9% occurring once. Study results and limitations: The booster saw the reappearance of most primary-vaccination clones (nearly 98% CD4, 88% CD8).

CDR1 is LNHDA and CDR2 is SQIVND in the germline V gene (reference sequence). V was pared by 7 bases and J by 1 base, with 1 base of the junction left unmatched. The CDR3 runs 14 residues. This receptor was identified in a man aged 18 to 29 who received the YFV17D yellow fever vaccine. V is TRBV19 and J is TRBJ2-2, with TRBD2 identical over 9 bases. Sequenced material: PBMCs, taken on the day of the yellow fever booster vaccination. The chain's CDR3 is CASNSGGNTGELFF. For the CDR3, the DNA is TGTGCCAGTAATAGCGGGGGGAACACCGGGGAGCTGTTTTTT.